One sample yielded the 5 T cell receptor beta chains listed below, sequenced in a study of CD8+ T cells in alopecia areata. It was cDNA, reverse transcribed from extracted RNA, that served as the sequencing template. Repertoires were generated with immunoSEQ multiplex PCR, while TCRdb's copy carries only in-frame clones and drops some. This sample yields under 200,000 clones, of which approximately 62% are seen a single time; 13% to 15% belongs to the top ten. As for treatment: oral pan-JAK inhibitor, 5-10 mg twice daily. The sample here was CD4+ T cells sorted from blood, taken at week 24, from a patient treated with tofacitinib. These receptors all come from a human donor with alopecia areata.

This chain uses TRBV29-1 with TRBJ2-5; 7 bases map to TRBD2. Germline lookup yields CDR1 SQVTM and CDR2 ANQGSEA. Trimming removed 4 bases from V and 4 bases from J; junction bases left unmatched: 9. The CDR3 covers 14 residues. Here the CDR3 reads CSVGISGGPETQYF. In DNA, the CDR3 is TGCAGCGTTGGCATTTCGGGGGGACCAGAGACCCAGTACTTC. The full variable domain, with the rest looked up from reference TRBV29-1 and TRBJ2-5, is SAVISQKPSRDICQRGTSLTIQCQVDSQVTMMFWYRQQPGQSLTLIATANQGSEATYESGFVIDKFPISRPNLTFSTLTVSNMSPEDSSIYLCSVGISGGPETQYFGPGTRLLVL.

The chain couples TRBV29-1 to TRBJ2-5; D is uncertain. In germline, CDR1 is SQVTM, CDR2 ANQGSEA. Trimming took 2 bases from V and 8 from J, leaving 15 bases between them. CDR3 length equals 13 residues. Here the CDR3 reads CSVEYPRPPTQYF. The CDR3 DNA is TGCAGCGTTGAATACCCCCGCCCTCCTACCCAGTACTTC.

This sequence joins TRBV5-1 and TRBJ2-5; D perhaps matches TRBD2 (5 bases). Germline CDR1 reads SGHRS; CDR2 reads YFSETQ. The CDR3 contains 13 residues. Deletions cut 4 bases from V and 5 bases from J, with 12 bases between. In DNA, the CDR3 is TGCGCCAGCAGCGACCCCGGGGTGGAGACCCAGTACTTC. It encodes CASSDPGVETQYF.

This clone was counted only a few times. V and J are TRBV29-1 and TRBJ2-5; possible D gene TRBD1, 5 bases. With 4 bases removed from V and 0 bases from J, the gap between germline ends came to 12 bases. CDR3 size: 14 residues. Germline V gene lookup returns CDR1 SQVTM and CDR2 ANQGSEA. The CDR3 sequence: CSVVDRRHQETQYF. As DNA, the CDR3 is TGCAGCGTTGTAGACAGACGACACCAAGAGACCCAGTACTTC. The variable domain in full, with the rest retrieved from reference TRBV29-1 and TRBJ2-5, is SAVISQKPSRDICQRGTSLTIQCQVDSQVTMMFWYRQQPGQSLTLIATANQGSEATYESGFVIDKFPISRPNLTFSTLTVSNMSPEDSSIYLCSVVDRRHQETQYFGPGTRLLVL.

V and J are TRBV18 and TRBJ1-1; unclear D gene. The CDR3 totals 15 residues. Germline V gives CDR1 KGHSH, CDR2 LQKENI. V was clipped by 3 bases and J by 5 bases, with 16 bases between them. The CDR3 nucleotides are TGTGCCAGCTCACCGTCAGCCGTAGCGAGGACTGAAGCTTTCTTT. Translating gives CASSPSAVARTEAFF.